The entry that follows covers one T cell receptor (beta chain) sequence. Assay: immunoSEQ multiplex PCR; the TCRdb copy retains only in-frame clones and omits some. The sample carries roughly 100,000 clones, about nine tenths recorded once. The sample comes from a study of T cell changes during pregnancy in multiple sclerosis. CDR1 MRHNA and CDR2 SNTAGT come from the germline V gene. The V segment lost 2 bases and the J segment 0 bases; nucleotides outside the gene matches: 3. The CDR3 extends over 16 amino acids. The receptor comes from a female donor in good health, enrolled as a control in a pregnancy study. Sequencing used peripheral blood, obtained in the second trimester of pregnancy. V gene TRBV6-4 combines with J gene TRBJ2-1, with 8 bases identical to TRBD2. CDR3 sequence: CASSDGTSISYNEQFF. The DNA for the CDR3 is TGTGCCAGCAGTGACGGGACTAGTATCTCCTACAATGAGCAGTTCTTC.